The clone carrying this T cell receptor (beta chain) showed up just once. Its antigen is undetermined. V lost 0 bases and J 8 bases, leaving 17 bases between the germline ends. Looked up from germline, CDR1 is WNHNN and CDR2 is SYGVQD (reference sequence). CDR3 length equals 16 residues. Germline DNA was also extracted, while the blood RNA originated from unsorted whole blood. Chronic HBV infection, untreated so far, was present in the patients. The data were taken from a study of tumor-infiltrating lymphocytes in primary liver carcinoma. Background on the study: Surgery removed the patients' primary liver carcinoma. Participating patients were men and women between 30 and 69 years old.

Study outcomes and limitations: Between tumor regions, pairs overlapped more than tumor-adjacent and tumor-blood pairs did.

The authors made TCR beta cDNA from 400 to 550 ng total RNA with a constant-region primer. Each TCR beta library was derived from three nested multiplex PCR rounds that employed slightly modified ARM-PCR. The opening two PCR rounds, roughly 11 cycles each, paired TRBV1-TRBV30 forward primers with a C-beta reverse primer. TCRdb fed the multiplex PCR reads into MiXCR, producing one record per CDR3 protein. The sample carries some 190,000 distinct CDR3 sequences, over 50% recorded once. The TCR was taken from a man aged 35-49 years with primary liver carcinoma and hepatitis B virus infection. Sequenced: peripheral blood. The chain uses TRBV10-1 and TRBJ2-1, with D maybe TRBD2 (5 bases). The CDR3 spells CASSESTGSRVDEQFF. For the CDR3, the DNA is TGCGCCAGCAGTGAGTCGACGGGGTCAAGAGTGGATGAGCAGTTCTTC.